This T cell receptor (beta chain) was retrieved from a study of shared clonotypes between healthy human individuals. Regarding the study as a whole: Blood was the sole source, and tissue repertoires probably differ.

TCRdb's table, derived via immunoSEQ multiplex PCR, lists solely in-frame clones and lacks some. This sample yields approximately 740,000 clones, of which 92% are seen a single time; around 24% belongs to the top ten. As for this clone: Its antigen is unidentified.

Naive CD8 isolation took CD45RO-negative cells positively selected for CCR7 and excluded terminally differentiated effector memory CD45RA+ cells. Recent acute infections and vaccinations were absent in the healthy HIV-negative adult donors. This CDR3 contains 16 residues. Germline V gives CDR1 MNHEY, CDR2 SMNVEV (reference sequence). The J segment lost 6 bases and the V segment lost 5 bases, leaving 13 bases of the junction unmatched. The chain couples TRBV27 to TRBJ2-7; 10 bases line up with TRBD1. The sequence was obtained from a man aged 25-45 years in good health. Source material: naive CD8+ T cells sorted from blood. The CDR3 DNA follows: TGTGCCAGCAGTCCACTGAGGACAGGGGGTTTGGTCGAGCAGTACTTC. Amino acid sequence: CASSPLRTGGLVEQYF.